The 29 T cell receptor beta chains below come from one sample, sequenced in a study of OX40 agonist ivuxolimab in advanced cancers. Only in-frame clones appear in the TCRdb table, and some are missing; sequencing was by immunoSEQ multiplex PCR. The sample carries roughly 60,000 clones, around 84% recorded once. The sample was CD4+ or CD8+ T cells sorted from blood, taken in a trial of the OX40 agonist ivuxolimab. All receptors come from an adult with an advanced solid tumor such as melanoma, head and neck, liver or kidney cancer.

In its sample, this clone was seen once. V and J are TRBV5-1 and TRBJ1-1, with D maybe TRBD1 (5 bases). CDR1 and CDR2 from the germline V gene are SGHRS and YFSETQ. This CDR3 has 13 amino acids. Trimming took 7 bases from V and 4 from J, leaving 14 bases between them. The CDR3 sequence is CASRTGAGTEAFF. DNA of the CDR3: TGCGCCAGCCGCACAGGTGCTGGCACTGAAGCTTTCTTT. The entire variable domain, with the rest obtained from reference TRBV5-1 and TRBJ1-1, is as follows: KAGVTQTPRYLIKTRGQQVTLSCSPISGHRSVSWYQQTPGQGLQFLFEYFSETQRNKGNFPGRFSGRQFSNSRSEMNVSTLELGDSALYLCASRTGAGTEAFFGQGTRLTVV.

The chain is built from TRBV12-5 and TRBJ1-1, with D tentatively TRBD1 (5 bases). The V and J ends lost 5 bases and 1 base respectively, with 11 bases between them. There are 14 residues in the CDR3. The germline V gene has CDR1 LGHNT and CDR2 FRNRAP. CDR3 sequence reads: CASGATTENTEAFF. Here the CDR3 DNA reads TGTGCTAGTGGTGCCACGACAGAGAACACTGAAGCTTTCTTT.

The gene calls are TRBV30 and TRBJ2-5; D not resolved. The CDR3 has 12 residues. Deletions cut 0 bases from V and 5 bases from J, with 7 bases between. The germline V gene encodes CDR1 GTSNPN and CDR2 SVGIG (reference sequence). The CDR3 coding sequence is TGTGCCTGGAGTGTATTTCGGGAGACCCAGTACTTC. Translating gives CAWSVFRETQYF.

The gene calls are TRBV28 and TRBJ2-7, with D perhaps TRBD2 (7 bases). CDR3 length equals 14 residues. V was cut by 5 bases and J by 2 bases, with 13 bases left in between. Germline CDR1 and CDR2: MDHEN and SYDVKM. CDR3 coding DNA: TGTGCCAGCAGTCTGGGGGGGGCGACCTACGAGCAGTACTTC. Its translation is CASSLGGATYEQYF.

The V call is TRBV28, the J call TRBJ2-7, with 9 bases that match TRBD2. Germline V gene data show CDR1 as MDHEN and CDR2 as SYDVKM. J was trimmed by 3 bases and V by 4 bases; bases with no gene match: 10. The CDR3 runs 16 residues. The CDR3 nucleotides are TGTGCCAGCAGTTCTGACCTAGCGGGACGGAGCTACGAGCAGTACTTC. Its translation: CASSSDLAGRSYEQYF.

This clone showed up just a few times. The rearrangement joins TRBV5-6 to TRBJ1-6; D is uncertain. Trimming removed 0 bases at V and 8 bases at J, with 3 bases between. CDR3 length equals 12 residues. Looked up from germline, CDR1 is SGHDT and CDR2 is YYEEEE. CDR3 sequence (DNA): TGTGCCAGCAGCTTGGTGGATTCACCCCTCCACTTT. It is translated as CASSLVDSPLHF.

The chain recombines TRBV5-1 with TRBJ1-1, with 10 nucleotides matching TRBD1. Germline assignment: CDR1 SGHRS and CDR2 YFSETQ. The CDR3 covers 17 residues. The ends lost 4 bases at V and 0 bases at J; junction bases unmatched: 9. The CDR3 reads CASSEGQGRIVNTEAFF. CDR3 nucleotides: TGCGCCAGCAGCGAGGGACAGGGGAGGATTGTGAACACTGAAGCTTTCTTT.

V and J are TRBV15 and TRBJ1-5; 10 nucleotides line up with TRBD1. This CDR3 has 18 residues. Trimming removed 0 bases from V and 3 bases from J; junction bases left unmatched: 8. CDR1 and CDR2 (germline): LNHNV, YYDKDF (reference sequence). CDR3 in amino acids: CATSRDVGQGGDNQPQHF. Written as DNA, the CDR3 is TGTGCCACCAGCAGAGATGTAGGACAGGGGGGAGACAATCAGCCCCAGCATTTT.

Notes on this clone: Other DNA sequences in the sample encode the same CDR3. The chain uses TRBV9 and TRBJ2-1; no clear D. V lost 0 bases and J 1 base, leaving 2 bases between the germline ends. The CDR3 covers 13 residues. Germline V CDR1 and CDR2: SGDLS, YYNGEE. Written as DNA, the CDR3 is TGTGCCAGCAGCGTAGGGTCCTACAATGAGCAGTTCTTC. Its translation is CASSVGSYNEQFF.

The rearrangement links TRBV6-5 to TRBJ1-2; D gene unclear. The germline CDR1 and CDR2 sequences are MNHEY and SVGAGI. V lost 4 bases to trimming and J lost 7 bases, with 7 bases between them. The CDR3 sequence is 11 residues long. The CDR3 region is CASSSRRGYTF. DNA of the CDR3: TGTGCCAGCAGTTCTAGACGTGGCTACACCTTC.

The CDR3 spells CASSPAGTSYEQYF. The DNA of the CDR3 is TGTGCCAGCAGCCCGGCAGGCACTTCCTACGAGCAGTACTTC. The gene calls are TRBV28 and TRBJ2-7, with D hard to call. The V end was cut by 6 bases, the J end by 1 base, with 13 bases between. There are 14 residues in the CDR3. The germline CDR1 and CDR2 sequences are MDHEN and SYDVKM. Variable domain in full (rest from reference TRBV28 and TRBJ2-7): DVKVTQSSRYLVKRTGEKVFLECVQDMDHENMFWYRQDPGLGLRLIYFSYDVKMKEKGDIPEGYSVSREKKERFSLILESASTNQTSMYLCASSPAGTSYEQYFGPGTRLTVT.

The chain combines TRBV5-4 with TRBJ2-5, with 15 bases lining up with TRBD2. The CDR3 contains 17 residues. V lost 3 bases to trimming and J lost 5 bases; unmatched junction nucleotides: 8. The V gene's germline CDR1 is SGHNT and CDR2 YYREEE (reference sequence). Here the CDR3 DNA reads TGTGCCAGCAGCTCAAGGACTAGCGGGAGGGCCGGGGAGACCCAGTACTTC. Protein: CASSSRTSGRAGETQYF.

Written as DNA, the CDR3 is TGTGCCTGGAACGGGCGGGAGGGGCAGGGGCCCTTTGAGACCCAGTACTTC. Its translation: CAWNGREGQGPFETQYF. The chain employs TRBV30 and TRBJ2-5; 9 bases are shared with TRBD2. With 4 bases clipped from V and 5 bases from J, the junction kept 17 bases outside the gene matches. CDR1 is GTSNPN and CDR2 is SVGIG in the germline V gene (reference sequence). CDR3 length equals 17 residues.

This chain links TRBV4-1 with TRBJ2-1; 13 nucleotides align to TRBD2. This CDR3 has 17 residues. CDR1 is MGHRA and CDR2 is YSYEKL in the germline V gene. After removal of 4 bases from V and 4 bases from J, the junction contained 7 bases not matched to a gene. The CDR3 sequence: CASSRSGTSGTYNEQFF. DNA for the CDR3: TGCGCCAGCAGCCGGTCAGGGACTAGCGGGACTTACAATGAGCAGTTCTTC.

The chain is built from TRBV30 and TRBJ1-4; 7 bases map to TRBD1. V trimming: 2 bases; J trimming: 6 bases; junction bases outside the gene matches: 3. The germline CDR1 and CDR2 sequences are GTSNPN and SVGIG (reference sequence). This CDR3 contains 13 residues. As DNA, the CDR3 is TGTGCCTGGAGTCACAGGGGAGATGAAAAACTGTTTTTT. This translates into CAWSHRGDEKLFF.

The CDR3 DNA sequence: TGTGCTACCGGGTCCATGTCCCCCGGGACCCAGTACTTC. Its protein product is CATGSMSPGTQYF. The chain uses TRBV25-1 and TRBJ2-5, with D uncertain. The V gene's germline CDR1 is MGHDK and CDR2 SYGVNS. The CDR3 consists of 13 residues.

The rearrangement links TRBV4-1 to TRBJ2-7; D gene uncertain. Trimming stripped 1 base from V and 0 bases from J, with 10 bases between. Germline V gene sequence: CDR1 MGHRA, CDR2 YSYEKL. CDR3 length: 15 residues. This chain's CDR3 is CASSQGHGSSYEQYF. The CDR3 nucleotides are TGCGCCAGCAGCCAAGGGCATGGCAGCTCCTACGAGCAGTACTTC.

This chain uses TRBV11-3 with TRBJ2-1; 9 bases are a match to TRBD2. CDR3 length: 15 residues. Trimming at V came to 3 bases and at J to 6 bases, leaving 6 bases not matched to a gene. The germline V gene encodes CDR1 SGHNT and CDR2 YENEEA. The DNA for the CDR3 is TGTGCCAGCAGCTTCCGTAGCGGGAGAGGCAATGAGCAGTTCTTC. Protein: CASSFRSGRGNEQFF.

This clone was counted a single time. This chain links TRBV13 with TRBJ2-3; 9 nucleotides align to TRBD2. Germline trimming cut 4 bases from V and 0 bases from J; bases unmatched to any gene: 11. The CDR3 loop spans 18 amino acids. Germline CDR1 and CDR2: PRHDT and FYEKMQ (reference sequence). The CDR3 reads CASSSTSGLARSTDTQYF. DNA for the CDR3: TGTGCCAGCAGCTCTACCTCAGGACTAGCGCGAAGCACAGATACGCAGTATTTT. Looking up the rest from reference TRBV13 and TRBJ2-3 gives the full variable domain: AAGVIQSPRHLIKEKRETATLKCYPIPRHDTVYWYQQGPGQDPQFLISFYEKMQSDKGSIPDRFSAQQFSDYHSELNMSSLELGDSALYFCASSSTSGLARSTDTQYFGPGTRLTVL.

The chain links TRBV6-5 to TRBJ1-3; D ambiguous. V was trimmed by 4 bases and J by 0 bases, leaving 7 bases between them. This CDR3 comprises 14 residues. Per the germline V gene, CDR1 is MNHEY and CDR2 is SVGAGI. CDR3: CASSFGTSGNTIYF. CDR3 sequence (DNA): TGTGCCAGCAGTTTCGGAACCTCTGGAAACACCATATATTTT.

The chain carries TRBV15 and TRBJ1-3; a weak D match, TRBD1 (6 bases). The CDR3 totals 15 residues. Between the trimmed V and J ends, which lost 8 bases and 4 bases, there was a span of 18 bases. Germline lookup yields CDR1 LNHNV and CDR2 YYDKDF (reference sequence). The DNA for the CDR3 is TGTGCCACCCAGAACTCACAGGGCCCCGGAAACACCATATATTTT. Protein product: CATQNSQGPGNTIYF.

The V gene is TRBV30, the J gene TRBJ1-6; weak D call: TRBD1 (5 bases). Germline CDR1 is GTSNPN and CDR2 is SVGIG (reference sequence). This CDR3 comprises 13 residues. The V gene lost 1 base and the J gene lost 17 bases, with 18 bases spanning the gap. This chain's CDR3 is CAWSEVAGWNIHF. In DNA form, the CDR3 reads TGTGCCTGGAGTGAGGTGGCAGGGTGGAATATCCACTTT.

This chain uses TRBV4-1 with TRBJ1-6; 7 bases are a match to TRBD1. CDR3 length equals 16 residues. Germline values: CDR1 MGHRA, CDR2 YSYEKL. The ends lost 3 bases at V and 9 bases at J; junction bases unmatched: 11. DNA for the CDR3: TGCGCCAGCAGCCAGCCCTGGGACAGCTATTTTTCACCCCTCCACTTT. Amino acids: CASSQPWDSYFSPLHF.

This clone was recorded once. This chain connects TRBV28 to TRBJ1-5; D ambiguous. Trimming took 3 bases from V and 0 from J, leaving 9 bases between them. The germline V gene has CDR1 MDHEN and CDR2 SYDVKM. This CDR3 region has 15 residues. CDR3 residues: CASSLVEYSNQPQHF. The DNA of the CDR3 is TGTGCCAGCAGTTTGGTAGAATATAGCAATCAGCCCCAGCATTTT.

Only a few counts were recorded for this clone. J is TRBJ2-7 and V is TRBV12-5; possibly TRBD1 or TRBD2 for D (5 bases each). In germline, CDR1 is LGHNT, CDR2 FRNRAP. V was shortened by 1 base and J by 7 bases, with 11 bases between the two germline ends. The CDR3 has 13 amino acids. The CDR3 spells CASGLGEGREQYF. In DNA form, the CDR3 reads TGTGCTAGTGGTTTGGGTGAGGGGCGGGAGCAGTACTTC.

The chain carries TRBV5-6 and TRBJ2-1; either TRBD1 or TRBD2 may supply D (5 bases each). V gave up 4 bases and J gave up 10 bases, with 15 bases separating them. Looked up from germline, CDR1 is SGHDT and CDR2 is YYEEEE. This CDR3 comprises 13 residues. CDR3 region: CASSITGGSEQFF. The CDR3 region has the DNA TGTGCCAGCAGCATCACAGGTGGGAGCGAGCAGTTCTTC.

This clone was detected only once. The chain recombines TRBV15 with TRBJ1-2; TRBD1 aligns across 9 bases. CDR3 size: 16 residues. Germline loops: CDR1 LNHNV, CDR2 YYDKDF (reference sequence). The ends lost 3 bases at V and 5 bases at J; junction bases unmatched: 10. The CDR3 loop reads CATSRRTGGISYGYTF. CDR3 coding DNA: TGTGCCACCAGCAGGCGTACAGGGGGCATTAGTTATGGCTACACCTTC.

This clone was counted a few times. The J gene is TRBJ1-1, the V gene TRBV7-8, with D unclear. Germline CDR1 reads SGHVS; CDR2 reads FQNEAQ. The V end was cut by 3 bases, the J end by 12 bases, with 11 bases between. The CDR3 is 11 amino acids. CDR3 sequence (DNA): TGTGCCAGCAGCTTCGGAGTCCTGCCTTTCTTT. It translates to CASSFGVLPFF. Together with reference TRBV7-8 and TRBJ1-1, the CDR3 gives the full variable domain: GAGVSQSPRYKVAKRGQDVALRCDPISGHVSLFWYQQALGQGPEFLTYFQNEAQLDKSGLPSDRFFAERPEGSVSTLKIQRTQQEDSAVYLCASSFGVLPFFGQGTRLTVV.

The gene calls are TRBV4-1 and TRBJ2-5; no reliable D call. This CDR3 has 13 amino acids. Germline V lookup: CDR1 MGHRA, CDR2 YSYEKL. Trimming stripped 0 bases from V and 5 bases from J, with 7 bases between. Here the CDR3 DNA reads TGCGCCAGCAGCCAAGAGGAACCGGAGACCCAGTACTTC. Amino acid sequence: CASSQEEPETQYF.